This TCR beta chain was recorded in a study of blood T cell repertoires in COVID-19. Study overall: Nucleic acid was either cDNA or gDNA, and it came from T cells, B-cell-depleted T cells, or PBMCs.

Original handling: Nucleated cell counts were estimated from reference gene primer amplification. Data came from immunoSEQ multiplex PCR; TCRdb stores just in-frame clones and leaves some out. V, J and clone size are those of that table, while D and trimming were read from the DNA. The sample lists about 97,000 clones, 90% occurring once. The specimen sequenced was peripheral blood. The sequence was collected from a man aged 55 to 70 with acute or convalescent COVID-19.

CDR3 region: CARRRDSSYEQYV. The DNA of the CDR3 is TGTGCCAGAAGACGGGACAGCTCCTACGAGCAGTACGTC. The rearrangement uses TRBV5-3 and TRBJ2-7; the match to TRBD1 covers 7 bases. TRBV5-3 is an ORF for which the function is uncertain. With 5 bases clipped from V and 0 bases from J, the junction kept 2 bases outside the gene matches. The length of the CDR3 is 13 residues.